Here is one T cell receptor (beta chain) with its context. Its target is unknown. Whole-study findings and limits: Tumor memory CD4+ T cell TCR gene usage was found to cluster with blood and lymph node memory CD4+ cells and with lymph node naive CD4+ cells. Whole repertoires were not studied in the larger cohort, only one V-J beta rearrangement.

CD25-based Treg depletion was applied to purified naive CD4+ T cells. The germline gives CDR1 GTSNPN, CDR2 SVGIG (reference sequence). CDR3 length: 15 residues. The V end was cut by 0 bases, the J end by 2 bases, with 14 bases between. Constant-region reverse primers amplified full-length variable regions, followed by semi-nested Nested Universal Primer A PCR. TCRdb analysed the 5' RACE reads with MiXCR anew, one entry per CDR3 protein. The table shows 8,900 or so distinct CDR3 sequences, with roughly two thirds occurring only once. The clonotype comes from a female donor with breast cancer. Sequencing used tumor-infiltrating naive CD4+ T cells sorted from the breast tumor. Subset specified: naive CD4+ T cells, CD4+CD45RA+CD25-. The chain couples TRBV30 to TRBJ2-7; D is unresolved. CDR3 in amino acids: CAWSVRQDPAYEQYF. The CDR3, as DNA: TGTGCCTGGAGTGTACGGCAGGACCCAGCCTACGAGCAGTACTTC.